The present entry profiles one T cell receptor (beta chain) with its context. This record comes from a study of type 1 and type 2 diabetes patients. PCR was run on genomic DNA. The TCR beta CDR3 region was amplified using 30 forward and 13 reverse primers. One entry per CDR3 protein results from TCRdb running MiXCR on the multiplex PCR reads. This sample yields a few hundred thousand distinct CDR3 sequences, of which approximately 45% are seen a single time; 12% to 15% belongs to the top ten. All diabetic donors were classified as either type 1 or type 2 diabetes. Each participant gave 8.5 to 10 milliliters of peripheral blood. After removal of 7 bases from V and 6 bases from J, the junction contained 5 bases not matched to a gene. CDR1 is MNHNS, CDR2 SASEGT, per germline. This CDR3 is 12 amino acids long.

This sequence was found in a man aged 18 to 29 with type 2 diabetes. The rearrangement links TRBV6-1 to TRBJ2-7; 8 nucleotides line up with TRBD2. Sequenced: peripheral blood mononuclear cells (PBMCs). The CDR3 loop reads CASIDAGGEQYF. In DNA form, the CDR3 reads TGTGCCAGCATTGACGCGGGAGGCGAGCAGTACTTC.